Described below is a single T cell receptor beta chain sequence and its context. This sample is drawn from a study of blood T cell repertoires in COVID-19. Across the study: The study drew acute and convalescent COVID-19 samples from the United States, Italy and Spain.

Original processing notes: Estimation of nucleated cell counts was performed using reference gene primer amplification. Only in-frame clones appear in the TCRdb table, and some are missing; sequencing was by immunoSEQ multiplex PCR. The V and J calls and clone size were taken over from that table, and D and trimming were inferred from the DNA. This table has 75,000 to 95,000 clones, around nine tenths appearing once. The CDR3 runs 15 residues. CDR1 and CDR2 from the germline V gene are MNHEY and SVGAGI. V lost 6 bases, J lost 5 bases, and 16 bases lay in between. The sequence derives from a man aged 55 to 70 with acute or convalescent COVID-19. The sample comprised peripheral blood. This sequence joins TRBV6-5 and TRBJ2-2; tentatively, D is TRBD1 (6 bases). The CDR3 nucleotides read TGTGCCAGCAGAAGCCCCGACAGGACGACCGGGGAGCTGTTTTTT. Translating it yields CASRSPDRTTGELFF.